The sequence of this T cell receptor (beta chain) was determined in a study of blood T cells in healthy people across ages. Germline values: CDR1 LGHDT, CDR2 YNNKEL (reference sequence). This CDR3 is 15 amino acids long. PCR was performed a second time for about 7 to 12 cycles using a sample-barcoded 5' primer and a J-beta primer mix. TCRdb called the 5' RACE reads again in MiXCR, with one record for every CDR3 protein. The table includes around 990,000 distinct CDR3 sequences, under 30% detected once. These same data were also listed under a study on T cells of mothers and their children. From that study: Unrelated mother-child pairs always had slightly, but never significantly, lower normalized overlap than related pairs. The authors found no persistent microchimeric T cell clones.

The sequencing sample was made of blood. This clonotype was obtained from a girl aged 2-10 years in good health. This rearrangement joins TRBV3-1 to TRBJ2-5; D uncertain. TRBJ2-1 matches the DNA end more closely, so the J call is doubtful. The CDR3 DNA is TGTGCCAGCAGCCAAGATTTGAGGCGGCGGATTGAGCAGTTCTTC. Amino acid sequence: CASSQDLRRRIEQFF.